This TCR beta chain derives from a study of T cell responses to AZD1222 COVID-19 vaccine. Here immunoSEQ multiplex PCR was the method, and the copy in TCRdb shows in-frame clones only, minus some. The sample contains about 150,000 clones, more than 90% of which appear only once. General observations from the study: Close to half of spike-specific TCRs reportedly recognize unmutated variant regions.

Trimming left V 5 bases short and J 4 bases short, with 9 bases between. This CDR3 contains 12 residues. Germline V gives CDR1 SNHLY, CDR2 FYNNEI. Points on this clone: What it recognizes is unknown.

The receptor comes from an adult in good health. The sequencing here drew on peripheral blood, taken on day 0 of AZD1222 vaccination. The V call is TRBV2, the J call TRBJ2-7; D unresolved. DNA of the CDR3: TGTGCCAGCAGTAGGCTAGTTTACGAGCAGTACTTC. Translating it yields CASSRLVYEQYF.